One sample yielded the 5 T cell receptor beta chains listed below, sequenced in a study of CD8 T cells in Susac syndrome (dated by TCRdb to between 2018 and 2021). Libraries came from the immunoSEQ multiplex PCR assay. RNA was extracted using the RNeasy kit, and about 0.45 to 1 ug of the RNA was reverse transcribed with random hexamers. Through fastp at Q25 and MiXCR, TCRdb rebuilt clones from the public reads, retaining in-frame beta chains. Rows matching on CDR3 protein sequence are summarized as one entry with the most common DNA and genes. The sample table contains hundreds of thousands of distinct CDR3 sequences; only one count was recorded for about 95% of them. Jointly, the top ten make up 0.15% to 0.2% of the sample. Sequenced input: CD4+ T cells from PBMCs. All receptors come from a human donor with Susac syndrome.

J is TRBJ2-4 and V is TRBV2, with D unresolved. The germline gives CDR1 SNHLY, CDR2 FYNNEI. The CDR3 is made up of 14 amino acids. V was clipped by 5 bases and J by 5 bases, with 13 bases between them. The CDR3: CASSQLGRQNIQYF. As DNA, the CDR3 is TGTGCCAGCAGTCAGTTAGGGCGCCAAAACATTCAGTACTTC.

The rearrangement uses TRBV7-9 and TRBJ1-6; no reliable D call. The CDR3 has 13 amino acids. Germline CDR1 SEHNR, CDR2 FQNEAQ (reference sequence). The V and J ends lost 1 base and 11 bases respectively, with 9 bases between them. The CDR3 reads CASSLDGGAPLHF. The CDR3 nucleotides are TGTGCCAGCAGCTTAGATGGCGGGGCACCCCTCCACTTT. Combining the CDR3 with reference TRBV7-9 and TRBJ1-6 gives the whole variable domain DTGVSQNPRHKITKRGQNVTFRCDPISEHNRLYWYRQTLGQGPEFLTYFQNEAQLEKSRLLSDRFSAERPKGSFSTLEIQRTEQGDSAMYLCASSLDGGAPLHFGNGTRLTVT.

The gene calls are TRBV20-1 and TRBJ1-1; D unresolved. The CDR3 runs 14 residues. The V gene's germline CDR1 is DFQATT and CDR2 SNEGSKA (reference sequence). Trimming cost V 2 bases and J 2 bases, with 12 bases left between them. This chain's CDR3 is CSARYPLGNTEAFF. The CDR3, as DNA: TGCAGTGCTAGATACCCACTGGGAAACACTGAAGCTTTCTTT.

This chain joins TRBV6-5 and TRBJ2-2; 9 bases fit TRBD1. After removal of 6 bases from V and 8 bases from J, the junction contained 7 bases not matched to a gene. In germline, CDR1 is MNHEY, CDR2 SVGAGI. The CDR3 is made up of 14 amino acids. As DNA, the CDR3 is TGTGCCAGCAGCTTGGACAGGGGAGCAGGGGAGCTGTTTTTT. Translation gives CASSLDRGAGELFF.

The J gene is TRBJ2-3, the V gene TRBV4-3; the match to TRBD2 covers 7 bases. In germline, CDR1 is LGHNA, CDR2 YSLEER. The CDR3 has 16 residues. J was trimmed by 0 bases and V by 4 bases; bases with no gene match: 7. The CDR3 loop is CASSPRSGGSTDTQYF. In DNA form, the CDR3 reads TGCGCCAGCAGCCCCCGTTCGGGGGGAAGCACAGATACGCAGTATTTT.